The entry below gives a single T cell receptor (beta chain) sequence along with its context. As yet, its antigen is unknown. The data belong to a study of cytomegalovirus exposure and HLA in healthy donors. General observations from the study: Later analysis identified a missense DCLRE1C variant that was linked to TCR beta V- and J-gene trimming. When analyzed later, the rates of TCR association showed variation by HLA locus, with DRB1 the most and HLA-C the fewest. The sole available immune exposure information was CMV serostatus.

These donors, healthy bone marrow donors, were studied. Germline values: CDR1 MDHEN, CDR2 SYDVKM. The V gene lost 3 bases and the J gene lost 4 bases, with 14 bases spanning the gap. This CDR3 is 15 amino acids long. In the PCR, 60 Vbeta and 13 Jbeta primers were used. Profiled with immunoSEQ multiplex PCR; TCRdb holds only in-frame clones, not every one. The sample holds fewer than 35,000 clones. The sequence came from a female donor in good health and CMV-seronegative. The rearrangement links TRBV28 to TRBJ2-3, with D maybe TRBD1 (6 bases). The sample taken for sequencing was PBMCs. The CDR3 DNA follows: TGTGCCAGCAGTTTGGGCCCCCAGGGGCCAGATACGCAGTATTTT. Residues: CASSLGPQGPDTQYF.